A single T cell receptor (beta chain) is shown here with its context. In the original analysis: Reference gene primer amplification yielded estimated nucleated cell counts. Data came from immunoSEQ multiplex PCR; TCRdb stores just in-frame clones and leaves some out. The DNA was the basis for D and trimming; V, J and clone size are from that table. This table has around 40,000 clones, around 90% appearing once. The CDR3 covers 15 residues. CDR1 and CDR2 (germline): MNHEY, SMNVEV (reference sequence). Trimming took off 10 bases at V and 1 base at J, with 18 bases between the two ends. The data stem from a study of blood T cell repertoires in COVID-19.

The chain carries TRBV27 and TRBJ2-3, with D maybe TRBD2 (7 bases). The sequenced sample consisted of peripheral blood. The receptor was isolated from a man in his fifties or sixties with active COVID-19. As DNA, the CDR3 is TGTGCCACCTCGACGGGGGGCCCCCGCACAGATACGCAGTATTTT. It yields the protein CATSTGGPRTDTQYF.